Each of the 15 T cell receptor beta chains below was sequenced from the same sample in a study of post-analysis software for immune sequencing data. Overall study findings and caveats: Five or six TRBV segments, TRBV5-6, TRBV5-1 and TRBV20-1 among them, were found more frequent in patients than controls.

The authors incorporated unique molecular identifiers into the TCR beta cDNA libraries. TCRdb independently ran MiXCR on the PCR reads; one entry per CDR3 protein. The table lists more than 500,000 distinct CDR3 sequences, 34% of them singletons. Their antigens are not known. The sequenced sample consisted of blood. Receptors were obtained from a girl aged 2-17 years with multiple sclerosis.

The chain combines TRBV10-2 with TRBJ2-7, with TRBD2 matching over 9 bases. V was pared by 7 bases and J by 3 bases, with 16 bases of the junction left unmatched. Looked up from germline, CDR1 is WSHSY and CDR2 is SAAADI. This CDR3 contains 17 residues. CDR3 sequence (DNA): TGCGCCAGCATCGCCGAGGGTAGCGGGGGATCGAACTACGAGCAGTACTTC. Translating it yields CASIAEGSGGSNYEQYF.

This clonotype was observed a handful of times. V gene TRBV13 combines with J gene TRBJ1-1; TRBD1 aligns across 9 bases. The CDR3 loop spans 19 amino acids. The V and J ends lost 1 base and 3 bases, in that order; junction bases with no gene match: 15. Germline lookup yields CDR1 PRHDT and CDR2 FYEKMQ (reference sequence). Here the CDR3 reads CASSLAGRDREPLDTEAFF. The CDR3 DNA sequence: TGTGCCAGCAGCTTAGCTGGTCGGGACAGGGAGCCCCTTGACACTGAAGCTTTCTTT.

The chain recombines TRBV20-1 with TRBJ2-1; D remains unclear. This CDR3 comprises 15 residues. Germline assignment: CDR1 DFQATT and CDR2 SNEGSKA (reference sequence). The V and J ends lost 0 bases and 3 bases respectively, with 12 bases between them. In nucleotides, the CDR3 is TGCAGTGCTAGAGATCGTTACAGACTCTACAATGAGCAGTTCTTC. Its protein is CSARDRYRLYNEQFF.

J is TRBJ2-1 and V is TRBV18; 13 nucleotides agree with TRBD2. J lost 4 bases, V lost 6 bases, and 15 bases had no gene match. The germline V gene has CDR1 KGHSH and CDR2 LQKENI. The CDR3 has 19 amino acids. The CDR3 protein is CASSRAGTSGVTRYNEQFF. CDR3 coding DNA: TGTGCCAGCTCGCGGGCCGGGACTAGCGGGGTGACCCGTTACAATGAGCAGTTCTTC.

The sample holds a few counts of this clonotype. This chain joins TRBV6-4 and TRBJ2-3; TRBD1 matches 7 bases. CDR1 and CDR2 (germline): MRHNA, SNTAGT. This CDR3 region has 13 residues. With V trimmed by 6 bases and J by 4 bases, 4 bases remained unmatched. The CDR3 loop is CASRRDRADTQYF. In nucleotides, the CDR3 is TGTGCCAGCAGACGTGACAGGGCAGATACGCAGTATTTT.

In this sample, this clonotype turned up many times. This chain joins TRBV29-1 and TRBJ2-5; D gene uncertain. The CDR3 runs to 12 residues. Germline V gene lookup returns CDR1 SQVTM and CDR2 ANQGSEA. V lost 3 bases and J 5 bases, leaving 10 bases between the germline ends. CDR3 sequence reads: CSVDRPVETQYF. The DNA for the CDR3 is TGCAGCGTTGACCGCCCCGTGGAGACCCAGTACTTC.

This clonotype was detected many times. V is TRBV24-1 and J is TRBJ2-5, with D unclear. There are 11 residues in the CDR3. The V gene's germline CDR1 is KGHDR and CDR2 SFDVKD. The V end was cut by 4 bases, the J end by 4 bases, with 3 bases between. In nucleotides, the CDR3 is TGTGCCACCAGTGAAGGAGAGACCCAGTACTTC. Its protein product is CATSEGETQYF.

The CDR3 region is CASSSSSGARVEQYF. The CDR3 DNA is TGTGCCAGCAGCTCTTCTAGCGGGGCTCGGGTTGAGCAGTACTTC. This chain links TRBV11-2 with TRBJ2-5, with 9 bases aligning to TRBD2. Germline assignment: CDR1 SGHAT and CDR2 FQNNGV. V lost 4 bases and J lost 11; bases outside the gene matches: 14. The CDR3 sequence is 15 residues long.

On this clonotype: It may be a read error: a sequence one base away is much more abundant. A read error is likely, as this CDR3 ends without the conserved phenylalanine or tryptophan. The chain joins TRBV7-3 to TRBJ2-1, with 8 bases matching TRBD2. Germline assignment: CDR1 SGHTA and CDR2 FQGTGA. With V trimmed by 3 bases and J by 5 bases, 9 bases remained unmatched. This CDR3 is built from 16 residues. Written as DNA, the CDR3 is TGTGCCAGCAGCTTGATTCGGCGGGGGGCGAACAATGAGCAGTTCTTA. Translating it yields CASSLIRRGANNEQFL.

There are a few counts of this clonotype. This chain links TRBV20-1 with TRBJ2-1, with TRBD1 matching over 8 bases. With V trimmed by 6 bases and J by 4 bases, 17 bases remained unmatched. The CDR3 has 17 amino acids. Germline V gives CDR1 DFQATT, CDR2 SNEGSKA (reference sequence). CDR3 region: CSAPTAGGPPEYNEQFF. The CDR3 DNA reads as TGCAGTGCCCCGACAGCAGGGGGCCCACCGGAATACAATGAGCAGTTCTTC.

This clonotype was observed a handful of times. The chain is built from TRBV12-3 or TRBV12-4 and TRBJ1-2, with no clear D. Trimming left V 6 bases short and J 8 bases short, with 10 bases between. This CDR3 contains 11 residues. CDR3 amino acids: CASRRGVGYTF. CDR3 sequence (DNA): TGTGCCAGCAGACGCGGGGTCGGCTACACCTTC.

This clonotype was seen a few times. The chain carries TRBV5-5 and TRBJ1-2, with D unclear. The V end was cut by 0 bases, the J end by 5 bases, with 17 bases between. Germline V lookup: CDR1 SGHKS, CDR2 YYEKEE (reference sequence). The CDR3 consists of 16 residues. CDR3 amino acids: CASSLDPETNDYGYTF. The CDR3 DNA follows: TGTGCCAGCAGCTTGGATCCCGAGACTAACGATTATGGCTACACCTTC.

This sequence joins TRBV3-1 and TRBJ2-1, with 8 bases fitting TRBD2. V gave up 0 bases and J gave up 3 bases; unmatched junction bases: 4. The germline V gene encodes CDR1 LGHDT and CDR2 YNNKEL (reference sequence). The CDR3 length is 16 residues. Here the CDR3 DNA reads TGTGCCAGCAGCCAAGATCCTGGGACTAGCTACAATGAGCAGTTCTTC. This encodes CASSQDPGTSYNEQFF.

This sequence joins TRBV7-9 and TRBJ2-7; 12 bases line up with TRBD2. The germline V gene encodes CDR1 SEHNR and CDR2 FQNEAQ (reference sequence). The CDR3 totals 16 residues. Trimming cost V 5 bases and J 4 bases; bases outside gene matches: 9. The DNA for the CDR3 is TGTGCCAGCAGCCGAACCGCCGGGACTAGCGGGTACGAGCAGTACTTC. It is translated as CASSRTAGTSGYEQYF.

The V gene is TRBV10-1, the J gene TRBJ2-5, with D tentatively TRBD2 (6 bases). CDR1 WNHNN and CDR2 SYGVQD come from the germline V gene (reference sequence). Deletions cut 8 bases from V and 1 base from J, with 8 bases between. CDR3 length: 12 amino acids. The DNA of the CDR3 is TGCGCCAGCGGGGACTCCCAAGAGACCCAGTACTTC. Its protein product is CASGDSQETQYF.